The 10 T cell receptor beta chains below were found in one sample sequenced in a study of blood T cell repertoires in COVID-19. Repertoires were generated with immunoSEQ multiplex PCR, while TCRdb's copy carries only in-frame clones and drops some. This sample has 400,000 to 550,000 clones; approximately 90% occur once, and the top ten carry approximately 2%. The sample consisted of PBMCs or T cells enriched from blood (not recorded which). The receptors were gathered from a young woman with acute COVID-19.

The chain uses TRBV6-6 and TRBJ2-2; D may be TRBD1 (6 bases). The length of the CDR3 is 16 residues. Germline-derived CDR1 and CDR2 are MNHNY and SVGAGI (reference sequence). The ends were cut back, 7 bases at V and 6 bases at J, with 21 bases in the middle. The CDR3 is CASNPQGGHGSGELFF. The CDR3 DNA follows: TGTGCCAGCAACCCACAGGGCGGACACGGGTCCGGGGAGCTGTTTTTT.

The J gene is TRBJ1-1, the V gene TRBV19; maybe TRBD1 (6 bases). Between the trimmed V and J ends, which lost 4 bases and 0 bases, there was a span of 12 bases. Per germline, CDR1 LNHDA and CDR2 SQIVND (reference sequence). The CDR3 consists of 15 residues. CDR3 DNA: TGTGCCAGTAGTAACCAGGGGATGGTGAACACTGAAGCTTTCTTT. It codes for CASSNQGMVNTEAFF.

This clone was seen more than once but under ten times. The chain links TRBV6-2 or TRBV6-3 to TRBJ2-7; D possibly corresponds to TRBD2 (7 bases). V was cut by 2 bases and J by 0 bases, with 20 bases left in between. The CDR3 consists of 18 residues. Germline CDR1 is MNHEY and CDR2 is SVGEGT. The DNA for the CDR3 is TGTGCCAGCAGTTACAGAGGGACAACTAGCGCTCACTCCTACGAGCAGTACTTC. Protein product: CASSYRGTTSAHSYEQYF.

V gene TRBV10-3 combines with J gene TRBJ1-5; a weak D match, TRBD1 (6 bases). The CDR3 runs 15 residues. From germline, CDR1 is ENHRY and CDR2 SYGVKD. Trimming removed 3 bases from V and 1 base from J, with 10 bases in between. The CDR3 DNA is TGTGCCATCAGTGACGGCAGGGGAAGCAATCAGCCCCAGCATTTT. This encodes CAISDGRGSNQPQHF.

The chain couples TRBV19 to TRBJ2-1; weak D call: TRBD2 (5 bases). V was shortened by 1 base and J by 7 bases, with 11 bases between the two germline ends. Germline CDR1 and CDR2: LNHDA and SQIVND (reference sequence). The CDR3 runs to 14 residues. The CDR3, as DNA: TGTGCCAGTAGTATAGCGAGGGCTGGGAATGAGCAGTTCTTC. Protein: CASSIARAGNEQFF.

V gene TRBV12-3 or TRBV12-4 combines with J gene TRBJ2-3, with 7 bases fitting TRBD2. The CDR3 sequence is 12 residues long. V gave up 8 bases and J gave up 3 bases; unmatched junction bases: 2. The CDR3 region is CASRGGTDTQYF. The CDR3 nucleotides are TGTGCCAGCCGGGGAGGGACAGATACGCAGTATTTT.

The V call is TRBV7-2, the J call TRBJ2-1, with D hard to call. Germline lookup yields CDR1 SGHTA and CDR2 FQGNSA. Trimming removed 1 base at V and 5 bases at J, with 9 bases between. The CDR3 is 14 residues long. In nucleotides, the CDR3 is TGTGCCAGCAGCTTAGGGCTCGTCCACAATGAGCAGTTCTTC. Translation: CASSLGLVHNEQFF.

The chain couples TRBV29-1 to TRBJ2-1; TRBD1 aligns across 7 bases. Germline V lookup: CDR1 SQVTM, CDR2 ANQGSEA. The CDR3 is made up of 15 amino acids. The junction had 17 bases not matched to a gene; V was cut back by 6 bases and J by 9 bases. This CDR3 reads CSVERNRGDHVEQFF. CDR3 bases: TGCAGCGTAGAAAGAAACAGGGGAGACCACGTTGAGCAGTTCTTC.

The count of this clone is one. The V and J genes are TRBV6-2 or TRBV6-3 and TRBJ2-1, with TRBD2 matching over 10 bases. V shed 4 bases, J shed 0 bases, and the junction held 0 bases outside the gene matches. The germline V gene has CDR1 MNHEY and CDR2 SVGEGT. The CDR3 runs 15 residues. CDR3 protein: CASSSSGSSYNEQFF. Written as DNA, the CDR3 is TGTGCCAGCAGTTCTAGCGGGAGCTCCTACAATGAGCAGTTCTTC.

The chain employs TRBV5-1 and TRBJ1-1; 8 bases are a match to TRBD1. This CDR3 comprises 15 residues. V lost 4 bases to trimming and J lost 5 bases; unmatched junction nucleotides: 10. Germline V gives CDR1 SGHRS, CDR2 YFSETQ. The CDR3 nucleotides are TGCGCCAGCAGCCCGTGGACAGGGAGAATGACTGAAGCTTTCTTT. This sequence encodes CASSPWTGRMTEAFF.